The 3 T cell receptor beta chains listed next were all sequenced from one sample in a study of T cells in Graves' hyperthyroidism and ophthalmopathy. The CDR3 regions of TCR beta were amplified from RNA transcripts. The TCR CDR3 was amplified in a first-round RT-PCR using the HTBI primer set. One entry per CDR3 protein, called by TCRdb with MiXCR from the multiplex PCR reads. The data show 500,000 to 600,000 distinct CDR3 sequences, with nearly 20% seen just once and approximately 48% held by the top ten. Sequenced sample: blood. Receptors originate from a man aged 40-50 years with Graves' ophthalmopathy.

This clonotype was observed a few times. CDR3 in DNA: TGCGCCAGCAGCTCCAATACGGGGGCAAACTATGGCTACACCTTC. Protein product: CASSSNTGANYGYTF. The chain couples TRBV5-1 to TRBJ1-2; weak D call: TRBD1 (6 bases). With 3 bases removed from V and 2 bases from J, the gap between germline ends came to 14 bases. From germline, CDR1 is SGHRS and CDR2 YFSETQ. This CDR3 comprises 15 residues.

In this sample, this clonotype turned up a few times. The V gene is TRBV3-1, the J gene TRBJ2-7; D ambiguous. V lost 2 bases, J lost 6 bases, and 5 bases lay in between. Germline assignment: CDR1 LGHDT and CDR2 YNNKEL (reference sequence). The CDR3 is made up of 11 amino acids. CDR3 region: CASSQPGEQYF. The CDR3 DNA is TGTGCCAGCAGCCAACCGGGCGAGCAGTACTTC.

The J gene is TRBJ2-7, the V gene TRBV29-1; maybe TRBD1 (7 bases). Germline-derived CDR1 and CDR2 are SQVTM and ANQGSEA. V was clipped by 6 bases and J by 3 bases, with 15 bases between them. The CDR3 has 13 residues. DNA for the CDR3: TGCAGCGTGGGGGGTCCAGGGGGCTACGAGCAGTACTTC. This codes for CSVGGPGGYEQYF.